These T cell receptor beta chains were read from a single sample in a study of cytomegalovirus exposure and HLA in healthy donors. Data came from immunoSEQ multiplex PCR; TCRdb stores just in-frame clones and leaves some out. The sample consists of more than 25,000 clones, under 70% of them appearing once. The sample taken for sequencing was PBMCs. The receptors were sampled from a woman aged 45-65 years in good health and CMV-seronegative. CDR3s include the opening cysteine and the closing phenylalanine or tryptophan.

J gene: TRBJ2-6
V gene: TRBV6-1
CDR3 protein: CASWGGSGANVLTF

J gene: TRBJ1-4
V gene: TRBV11-2
CDR3 protein: CASSSGQAGEKLFF

J gene: TRBJ1-1
V gene: TRBV10-3
CDR3 protein: CATSQGGGAEAFF

J gene: TRBJ1-2
V gene: TRBV19
CDR3 protein: CATTAGGQSGYTF

J gene: TRBJ2-5
V gene: TRBV6-5
CDR3 protein: CASSSPGETQYF

J gene: TRBJ1-5
V gene: TRBV25-1
CDR3 protein: CASSATGVGNQPQHF

J gene: TRBJ1-1
V gene: TRBV9
CDR3 protein: CASSGGGTWNTEAFF

J gene: TRBJ2-1
V gene: TRBV9
CDR3 protein: CASSVDLAINEQFF

J gene: TRBJ1-1
V gene: TRBV10-2
CDR3 protein: CASSESIGGTEAFF

J gene: TRBJ1-1
V gene: TRBV19
CDR3 protein: CASSPMGLNTEAFF

J gene: TRBJ2-7
V gene: TRBV6-1
CDR3 protein: CASTRLAYEQYF

J gene: TRBJ2-3
V gene: TRBV6-5
CDR3 protein: CASTQAGGPTDTQYF

J gene: TRBJ1-2
V gene: TRBV5-1
CDR3 protein: CATGAADRAGYTF

J gene: TRBJ2-7
V gene: TRBV7-2
CDR3 protein: CASSSGGFGEQYF

J gene: TRBJ2-1
V gene: TRBV9
CDR3 protein: CASSVSGTGIDEQFF

J gene: TRBJ2-3
V gene: TRBV9
CDR3 protein: CASSVAHSGDSTDTQYF

J gene: TRBJ1-1
V gene: TRBV15
CDR3 protein: CATRIQGGATEAFF

J gene: TRBJ1-1
V gene: TRBV7-9
CDR3 protein: CASSLKGSTEAFF

J gene: TRBJ2-1
V gene: TRBV6-5
CDR3 protein: CASRSLAGQFF

J gene: TRBJ2-5
V gene: TRBV28
CDR3 protein: CASTPGGPEETQYF

J gene: TRBJ1-2
V gene: TRBV6-5
CDR3 protein: CASWQNYGYTF

J gene: TRBJ1-1
V gene: TRBV5-1
CDR3 protein: CASSEGQGRTEAFF

J gene: TRBJ1-5
V gene: TRBV9
CDR3 protein: CASSPSAVHQPQHF

J gene: TRBJ1-2
V gene: TRBV18
CDR3 protein: CASSPGQGGGYTF

J gene: TRBJ2-1
V gene: TRBV29-1
CDR3 protein: CSVGLAGGIYNEQFF

J gene: TRBJ2-7
V gene: TRBV14
CDR3 protein: CASSQVNEQYF

J gene: TRBJ2-3
V gene: TRBV5-1
CDR3 protein: CASSTERGGLSDTQYF

J gene: TRBJ1-1
V gene: TRBV10-1
CDR3 protein: CASSSGSMNTEAFF

J gene: TRBJ1-2
V gene: TRBV6-1
CDR3 protein: CASSTQWTGNGYTF

J gene: TRBJ2-7
V gene: TRBV21-1
CDR3 protein: CASSKEKAQGALYEQYF

J gene: TRBJ2-7
V gene: TRBV25-1
CDR3 protein: CASSDYGQGRGEQYF

J gene: TRBJ1-1
V gene: TRBV15
CDR3 protein: CATSVQGSEAFF